This record concerns one T cell receptor (beta chain) sequence. Its antigen remains unidentified. Data came from immunoSEQ multiplex PCR; TCRdb stores just in-frame clones and leaves some out. The profile covers 100,000 to 150,000 clones, with about 86% appearing a single time and 9% to 15% taken by the ten largest. The data were obtained in a study of T cell responses to AZD1222 COVID-19 vaccine. General study findings and limits: Targets within unmutated variant regions were reportedly found for nearly half of spike-specific TCRs. Mapped onto spike, vaccine-associated CD4 TCRs spanned it and were dominant at 160-218 and 743-854.

This sample comprised peripheral blood, obtained on day 0 of AZD1222 vaccination. The sequence was collected from an adult in good health.

The CDR3 sequence: CATSDPGLAEYEQYF. CDR3 bases: TGTGCCACCAGTGATCCGGGACTAGCGGAATACGAGCAGTACTTC. V is TRBV24-1 and J is TRBJ2-7; 11 bases line up with TRBD2. The junction had 4 bases not matched to a gene; V was cut back by 3 bases and J by 4 bases. There are 15 residues in the CDR3. Germline V gives CDR1 KGHDR, CDR2 SFDVKD.